This T cell receptor beta chain was captured by sequencing in a study of T cells expressing NK-cell markers. Study-wide results and limits: HCMV specificity of the expanded NKG2C+ T cell clones was not established.

In regard to this clonotype: The antigen remains undetermined.

The authors made TCR beta cDNA libraries by 5'RACE template switching. This switching added a universal primer site and UMIs. TCRdb reprocessed the 5' RACE reads, keeping one entry per CDR3 protein, no DNA. In all, the sample yields 440,000 or so distinct CDR3 sequences. Material: blood T cells: a sorted CD56 or NKG2C T cell subset, CD4+ or CD8+ T cells, or bulk PBMC T cells (not recorded which). The clonotype originates from a woman between 18 and 70 years old in good health.

CDR3 protein: CASSVRTGPQPQHF. The genes are TRBV4-2 and TRBJ1-5; TCRdb names TRBD1, which stays unverified in the absence of DNA. Germline-derived CDR1 and CDR2 are LGHNA and YNFKEQ. The CDR3 length is 14 residues.